The clone carrying this T cell receptor beta chain was observed a few times. Its antigen is not identified. Generated by immunoSEQ multiplex PCR, the TCRdb table keeps only in-frame clones and is missing some. This sample has 240,000 or so clones, with roughly 86% found just once. The donors were part of the approximately 120-subject validation cohort, which stood apart from the roughly 670-subject first cohort. The data originate from a study of cytomegalovirus exposure and HLA in healthy donors. Study-wide results and caveats: CMV antigen specificity of a few CMV-associated chains was confirmed in vitro.

The CDR3 extends over 14 amino acids. The V end lost 5 bases, the J end lost 5 bases, and 15 bases lay between the germline ends. CDR1 is LNHDA and CDR2 is SQIVND in the germline V gene (reference sequence). This sequence was found in a woman between 25 and 40 years old in good health and CMV-seropositive. The sequenced material came from PBMCs. The genes are TRBV19 and TRBJ1-2; unclear D gene. CDR3 region: CASSQLKQKYGYTF. The CDR3 bases are TGTGCCAGTAGTCAACTGAAACAGAAATATGGCTACACCTTC.